This TCR beta chain was identified during a study of CXCR4 blockade with PD-1 therapy in pancreatic cancer (dated by TCRdb to the late 2010s). About the study as a whole: The study analyzed resected pancreatic ductal adenocarcinoma using multiplex immunohistochemistry and TCRbeta immunosequencing, along with ex vivo slice culture to test PD-1 and CXCR4 blockade. To look at intratumoral heterogeneity, the researchers TCR-sequenced two geographically distinct regions from each of about six tumors. What the work shows at the level of the full study, not this receptor alone: Clonal expansion was observed in tumors, with a mean productive clonality of 0.14 compared with 0.05 in healthy blood, but no correlation between clonality and survival was found. Only TCRbeta chains were sequenced, so true antigen-specificity overlap of convergent dominant clones remained unconfirmed pending paired alpha-beta single-cell sequencing. A strong correlation was found between the frequency of an amino acid clone and the number of distinct nucleotide rearrangements encoding that clone, which suggests convergent selection driven by common tumor antigens.

According to the germline V gene (reference sequence), CDR1 reads LNHDA and CDR2 reads SQIVND. V is pruned by 5 bases and J by 7 bases, leaving 8 bases of the junction without a gene match. Its CDR3 holds 15 amino acids, cysteine through phenylalanine. Only CDR3 DNA remains: 45 bases, in frame from the first base. Concerning this clone itself: The clone's antigen remains unknown. No base quality values were provided; no much bigger clone lies one nucleotide off.

TCRbeta CDR3 regions were immunosequenced from extracted DNA using the immunoSEQ Assay at Adaptive Biotechnologies. Per the original workflow: To measure the absolute abundance of each unique TCRbeta CDR3, the sequences were collapsed and filtered. Clonality, calculated using only productive in-frame rearrangements, was defined as 1 minus Pielou's evenness. Regional overlap was evaluated by tracking the top 100 nucleotide rearrangements across paired samples, and paired versus unrelated samples were compared using the Morisita index. Convergence of nucleotide rearrangements onto identical amino acid sequences was assessed with the immunoSEQ Rearrangement Details tool. Here the immuneACCESS table is served through TCRdb, limited to in-frame sequences with V and J called. Missing clones are a known gap in these copies; in checked studies unresolved V genes cover under half, and the rest lacks a known reason. The DNA was the basis for D and trimming; V, J and clone size are from that table. The sample table lists some 16,000 clones, around 70% of them with a count of one. In total, the top ten clones hold about 5.5% of the sample.

The archived tumor blocks came from patients who had not received neoadjuvant therapy before resection. In the preserved-tissue arm, the study used about 33 surgical resection samples taken from over 20 pancreatic ductal adenocarcinoma patients who had not previously been treated. For the resection arm, ten 5-micron curls of FFPE tumor adjacent to the multiplex immunohistochemistry slide were used for DNA extraction. The rearranged chain carries TRBV19 and TRBJ1-6, with 7 central nucleotides matching TRBD1. The sample was tumor tissue. This clonotype was sampled from a human donor with pancreatic ductal adenocarcinoma. The base sequence is TGTGCCAGTAGTGGTCACAGGGGTCACAATTCACCCCTCCACTTT. Protein translation: CASSGHRGHNSPLHF.